The 9 T cell receptor beta chains below all came from one sample that was sequenced in a study of CD8 T cells in Susac syndrome. It was with random hexamers that 0.5 to 1 ug RNA was reverse transcribed. TCRdb processed the immunoSEQ multiplex PCR reads anew with MiXCR; each CDR3 protein has one entry. The sample holds some 130,000 distinct CDR3 sequences, around 94% seen once. Sequencing was carried out using CD4+ T cells from PBMCs. These receptors were taken from a human donor with multiple sclerosis.

The J gene is TRBJ2-5, the V gene TRBV6-2 or TRBV6-3, with 11 bases that match TRBD1. The CDR3 extends over 14 amino acids. V was pared by 5 bases and J by 6 bases, with 5 bases of the junction left unmatched. CDR1 is MNHEY and CDR2 is SVGEGT in the germline V gene. The CDR3 region has the DNA TGTGCCAGCAGTCAGGACAGGGGGCGAAAGACCCAGTACTTC. Protein product: CASSQDRGRKTQYF.

The gene calls are TRBV9 and TRBJ1-1; D possibly corresponds to TRBD1 (5 bases). CDR3 length: 16 residues. Germline CDR1 reads SGDLS; CDR2 reads YYNGEE. The V end was cut by 0 bases, the J end by 1 base, with 13 bases between. The CDR3 protein is CASSVGQIGQNTEAFF. The DNA of the CDR3 is TGTGCCAGCAGCGTAGGGCAAATAGGACAGAACACTGAAGCTTTCTTT.

The chain has TRBV7-9 and TRBJ2-7, with D perhaps matching TRBD1 (6 bases). Per the germline V gene, CDR1 is SEHNR and CDR2 is FQNEAQ (reference sequence). The CDR3 sequence is 15 residues long. Trimming shortened V by 5 bases and J by 5 bases, and 19 bases separated the two germline ends. The CDR3 DNA follows: TGTGCCAGCAGCGCAACAGGGTACGGGAAGAACGAGCAGTACTTC. Amino acid sequence: CASSATGYGKNEQYF.

The chain uses TRBV29-1 and TRBJ1-1; 8 positions match TRBD1. Trimming took 7 bases from V and 8 from J; bases not matched to a gene: 3. The germline V gene has CDR1 SQVTM and CDR2 ANQGSEA. CDR3 length equals 10 residues. CDR3: CSARTGEAFF. The CDR3 coding sequence is TGCAGCGCGCGGACAGGGGAAGCTTTCTTT.

The rearrangement uses TRBV5-4 and TRBJ2-1, with D perhaps TRBD2 (7 bases). Germline V gene sequence: CDR1 SGHNT, CDR2 YYREEE (reference sequence). The CDR3 spans 18 residues. V was trimmed by 3 bases and J by 3 bases, leaving 22 bases between them. CDR3 sequence (DNA): TGTGCCAGCAGCTCCGGCAGCTGGTGGGGGGGGCTCTACAATGAGCAGTTCTTC. Protein product: CASSSGSWWGGLYNEQFF.

The chain couples TRBV3-1 to TRBJ1-2, with 8 bases aligning to TRBD1. With V trimmed by 4 bases and J by 4 bases, 11 bases remained unmatched. Germline V gene sequence: CDR1 LGHDT, CDR2 YNNKEL (reference sequence). This CDR3 has 16 amino acids. In nucleotides, the CDR3 is TGTGCCAGCAGCCCCTTTGCGGGACAGGCGACCTATGGCTACACCTTC. Its translation is CASSPFAGQATYGYTF.

The gene calls are TRBV6-5 and TRBJ2-7; weak D call: TRBD2 (6 bases). Germline V CDR1 and CDR2: MNHEY, SVGAGI. The CDR3 is 15 residues long. V was shortened by 0 bases and J by 1 base, with 10 bases between the two germline ends. DNA of the CDR3: TGTGCCAGCAGTTACTCGGCTGGAGGGTCCTACGAGCAGTACTTC. As protein: CASSYSAGGSYEQYF.

The chain links TRBV27 to TRBJ1-1; D remains unclear. Germline CDR1 is MNHEY and CDR2 is SMNVEV (reference sequence). V was shortened by 0 bases and J by 5 bases, with 7 bases between the two germline ends. CDR3 size: 13 residues. CDR3 residues: CASSLSRGTEAFF. CDR3 bases: TGTGCCAGCAGTTTATCACGAGGGACTGAAGCTTTCTTT.

This chain links TRBV12-3 or TRBV12-4 with TRBJ1-2; D may be TRBD1 (5 bases). Trimming pared 1 base from V and 8 bases from J, leaving 11 bases between. CDR3 size: 13 residues. The CDR3 is CASSLGWGKGYTF. The CDR3 region has the DNA TGTGCCAGCAGTTTAGGTTGGGGGAAGGGCTACACCTTC.